This TCR beta chain emerged from a study of shared clonotypes between healthy human individuals. Sequencing used immunoSEQ multiplex PCR; TCRdb keeps in-frame clones, though not all of them. Of about 700,000 clones listed, around two thirds are singletons. Study-wide findings and caveats: The represented genetic and exposure-history diversity was limited by the small number of donors. In a few donors, around 5.5% of naive CD4 clonotypes appeared in common.

With regard to this clone: Antigen specificity is unknown.

Trimming shortened V by 3 bases and J by 0 bases, and 8 bases separated the two germline ends. CDR3 size: 14 residues. CDR1 SGDLS and CDR2 YYNGEE come from the germline V gene. The donors were all Caucasian adults (living in Nashville, Tennessee). Sequencing used memory CD4+ T cells sorted from blood. Subset denoted: CD45RA-negative fraction. This chain joins TRBV9 and TRBJ2-3, with D maybe TRBD1 (5 bases). This TCR came from a woman aged 25 to 39 in good health. The CDR3 loop is CASSGTSSTDTQYF. The CDR3, as DNA: TGTGCCAGCAGCGGGACATCTAGCACAGATACGCAGTATTTT.